This T cell receptor beta chain was captured by sequencing in a study of T-cell memory formation after mild COVID-19 (dated by TCRdb to the early 2020s). With respect to the entire study: TCR sequence clusters from the two donors were largely donor specific. In a couple of donors, T-cell clones that expanded and contracted after mild COVID-19 were followed by sequencing TCRalpha and TCRbeta repertoires longitudinally. Two young, previously healthy adult volunteers, one female and one male, were included in the cohort. Overall study results and their limits: Clones contracting from day 15 to 85 had balanced CD4/CD8 phenotypes, while a second wave expanding from day 15 to 37 was biased towards CD4+. Contracting CD4+ clones were located mainly in the CM and EM memory subsets, whereas CD8+ clones were found to be enriched in EMRA. Only a couple of mild cases were covered by the study, and larger cohorts that include severe cases with pre-infection samples were considered necessary. SARS-CoV-2 specificity of the second-wave clones peaking on day 37 was not confirmed. The detection of some responding clones in pre-infection memory suggests that pre-existing cross-reactive memory T cells joined the SARS-CoV-2 response.

This sample was sequenced with an Illumina NovaSeq 6000. TCRalpha and TCRbeta cDNA libraries were constructed by 5'RACE with constant-segment primers, with sample barcodes and unique molecular identifiers being introduced. Trizol reagent was used to extract RNA from every sample. Libraries were amplified in two PCR steps, with a second sample barcode and Illumina TruSeq adapters added in the second step. Libraries were sequenced on an Illumina NovaSeq with 2 x 150 bp paired-end reads. As for the authors' bioinformatics: The reads were demultiplexed and collapsed into UMI-guided consensus sequences using migec v1.2.7. Using mixcr v2.1.11, UMI consensuses were aligned to TRA and TRB V and J templates and then assembled into clonotypes. Clonotypes were classified as expanded or contracted when called significant by both edgeR and NoisET, with noise models trained on biological replicates. edgeR calls used a false discovery rate-adjusted p below 0.01 and a log2 fold-change threshold of 1. As an exploratory analysis of dynamics, max-normalized trajectories of the 1000 most abundant clonotypes were examined with PCA combined with hierarchical clustering. Each responding clone was given a CD4 or CD8 phenotype based on the CD4+ and CD8+ repertoires, which had been sequenced separately. TCRdb passed the public sequencing reads through fastp at Q25 and MiXCR, retaining productive beta sequences. Each entry is one CDR3 protein sequence, shown with its most common DNA and genes. The V and J calls were not made by the authors but by TCRdb's processing. For this sample the table gives around 130,000 distinct CDR3 sequences, of which approximately 15% were detected only once. The ten largest clones add up to approximately 13% of the sample.

With regard to this clonotype: Its antigen remains unidentified. Nothing much larger sits one base from this clone, and base qualities are not available.

PBMCs were isolated by Ficoll-Paque density gradient centrifugation. V is trimmed back by 4 bases and J by 1 base, and the junction contains 2 bases that no gene match accounts for. Spanning cysteine to phenylalanine, the CDR3 consists of 15 amino acids. Here the CDR3 DNA is all that survives: 45 bases in frame from base 1. CDR1 and CDR2, looked up from the germline V gene, are SGHTA and FQGTGA. This clonotype was obtained from an adult woman who had mild COVID-19 (a few samples of this study predate the infection). The sample titles of this study are shuffled in the database, so cell type and time point are left out; the donor was told from shared clones. This chain is built from TRBV7-3 and TRBJ2-2, and TRBD1 matches 8 of the central bases. The material sequenced was PBMCs or a T cell subset sorted from them (not recorded which). CDR3 loop: CASSSGQGNTGELFF. The sequenced DNA: TGTGCCAGCAGCTCCGGACAGGGGAACACCGGGGAGCTGTTTTTT.